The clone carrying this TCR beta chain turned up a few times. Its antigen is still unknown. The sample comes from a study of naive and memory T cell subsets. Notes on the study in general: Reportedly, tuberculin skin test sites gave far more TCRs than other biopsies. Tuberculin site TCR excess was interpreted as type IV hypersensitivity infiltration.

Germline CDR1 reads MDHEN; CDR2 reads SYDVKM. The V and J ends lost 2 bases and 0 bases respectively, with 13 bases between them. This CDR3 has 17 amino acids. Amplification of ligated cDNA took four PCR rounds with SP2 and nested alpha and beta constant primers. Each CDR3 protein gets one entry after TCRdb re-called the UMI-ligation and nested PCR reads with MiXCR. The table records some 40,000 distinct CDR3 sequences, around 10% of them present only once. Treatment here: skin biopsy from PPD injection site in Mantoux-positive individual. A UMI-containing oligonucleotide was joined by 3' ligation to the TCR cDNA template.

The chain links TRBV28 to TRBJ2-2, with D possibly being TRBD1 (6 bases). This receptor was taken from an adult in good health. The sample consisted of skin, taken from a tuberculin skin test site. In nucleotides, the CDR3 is TGTGCCAGCAGTTTAACCCGGACAGCGGCGAACACCGGGGAGCTGTTTTTT. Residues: CASSLTRTAANTGELFF. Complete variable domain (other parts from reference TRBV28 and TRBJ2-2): DVKVTQSSRYLVKRTGEKVFLECVQDMDHENMFWYRQDPGLGLRLIYFSYDVKMKEKGDIPEGYSVSREKKERFSLILESASTNQTSMYLCASSLTRTAANTGELFFGEGSRLTVL.